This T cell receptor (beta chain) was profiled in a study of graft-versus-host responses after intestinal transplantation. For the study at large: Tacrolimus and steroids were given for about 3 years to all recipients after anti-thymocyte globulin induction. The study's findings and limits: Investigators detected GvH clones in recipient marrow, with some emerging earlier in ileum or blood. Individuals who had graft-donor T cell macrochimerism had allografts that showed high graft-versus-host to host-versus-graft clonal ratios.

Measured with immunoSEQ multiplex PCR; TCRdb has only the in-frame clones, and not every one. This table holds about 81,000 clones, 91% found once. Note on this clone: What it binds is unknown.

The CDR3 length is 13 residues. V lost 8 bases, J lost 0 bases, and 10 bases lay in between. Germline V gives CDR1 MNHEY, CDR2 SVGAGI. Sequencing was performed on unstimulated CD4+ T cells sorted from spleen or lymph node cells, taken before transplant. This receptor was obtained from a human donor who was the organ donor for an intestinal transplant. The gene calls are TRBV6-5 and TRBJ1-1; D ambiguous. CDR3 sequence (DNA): TGTGCCAGCTTCTATACTTTGAACACTGAAGCTTTCTTT. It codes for CASFYTLNTEAFF.